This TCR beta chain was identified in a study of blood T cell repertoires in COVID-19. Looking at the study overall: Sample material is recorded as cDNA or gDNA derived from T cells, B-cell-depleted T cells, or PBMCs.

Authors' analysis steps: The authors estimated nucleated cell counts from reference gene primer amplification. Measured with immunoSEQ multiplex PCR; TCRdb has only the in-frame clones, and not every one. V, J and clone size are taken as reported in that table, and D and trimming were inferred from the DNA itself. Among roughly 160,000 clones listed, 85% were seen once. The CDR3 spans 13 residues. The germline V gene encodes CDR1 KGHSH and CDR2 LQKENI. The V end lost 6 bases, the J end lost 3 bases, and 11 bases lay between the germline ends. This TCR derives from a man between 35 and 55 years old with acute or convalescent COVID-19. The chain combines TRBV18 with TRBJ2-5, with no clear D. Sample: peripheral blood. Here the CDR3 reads CASSYTLEETQYF. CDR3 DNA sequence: TGTGCCAGCTCGTACACTCTAGAAGAGACCCAGTACTTC.